The TCR beta chain described here comes from a study of T-cell reconstitution after alpha-beta-depleted transplantation in children. This clonotype has a handful of counts. No antigen is known for it. Unique molecular identifiers tagged the TCRbeta library. In TCRdb, the PCR reads were re-called with MiXCR into one record per CDR3 protein. Of 440,000 or so distinct CDR3 sequences in the sample, roughly two fifths were seen once. Study-wide points: By one year post-transplant, T-cell counts and diversity largely arose from T cells that were newly produced.

CDR3 length: 11 amino acids. V shed 4 bases and J 7 bases; nucleotides not matched to a gene: 2. Germline CDR1 SGHDT, CDR2 YYEEEE. The V and J genes are TRBV5-6 and TRBJ2-7; TRBD2 matches at 7 bases. The source material was PBMCs, sampled before TCRalphabeta/CD19-depleted stem cell transplant. This receptor was taken from a girl aged 2 to 9 with aplastic anemia, due to receive a stem cell transplant. The CDR3 sequence: CASSRRGEQYF. The CDR3 DNA reads as TGTGCCAGCAGCCGGCGGGGGGAGCAGTACTTC.